The clone carrying this TCR beta chain was seen ten or more times. V gave up 5 bases and J gave up 0 bases, with 10 bases separating them. Germline CDR1 MDHEN, CDR2 SYDVKM. The CDR3 runs 14 residues. This record comes from a study of T cells in Graves' hyperthyroidism and ophthalmopathy. Researchers defined stable Graves' hyperthyroidism as no ophthalmopathy progression within 18 months. There were TCR beta CDR3 regions amplified from RNA transcripts. First-round RT-PCR targeting the TCR CDR3 was performed with the HTBI primer set. TCRdb passed the multiplex PCR reads through MiXCR, listing each CDR3 protein once. The sample lists approximately 410,000 distinct CDR3 sequences, around 15% seen once, with roughly 4.8% in the top ten.

The rearrangement joins TRBV28 to TRBJ1-1; D unresolved. The sample comprised blood. This receptor was identified in a woman in her late teens or twenties with Graves' hyperthyroidism. The CDR3 DNA reads TGTGCCAGCAGTGTCGACACCCTGAACACTGAAGCTTTCTTT. Translation gives CASSVDTLNTEAFF. Full variable domain (outside the CDR3, taken from reference TRBV28 and TRBJ1-1): DVKVTQSSRYLVKRTGEKVFLECVQDMDHENMFWYRQDPGLGLRLIYFSYDVKMKEKGDIPEGYSVSREKKERFSLILESASTNQTSMYLCASSVDTLNTEAFFGQGTRLTVV.